The rows below give T cell receptor beta chains drawn from one sample of a study of cytomegalovirus exposure and HLA in healthy donors. Clones were sequenced by immunoSEQ multiplex PCR, and TCRdb holds only the in-frame ones, with some missing. This table holds under 250,000 clones, more than 75% found once. Sequencing was carried out using PBMCs. The receptors shown here come from a woman aged 18-29 years in good health and CMV-seropositive. The CDR3 runs from the conserved cysteine through the conserved F or W. A D gene is named only where the DNA matches it firmly. Only part of the rows carry a size: once, few, many, or a class if the clone is expanded.

size: .
length: 14
D: TRBD1
J: TRBJ1-1
V: TRBV6-5
DNA: TGTGCCAGCAGTTATGGGACAGGGGACACTGAAGCTTTCTTT
CDR3: CASSYGTGDTEAFF

size: .
length: 13
D: TRBD2
J: TRBJ2-1
V: TRBV10-3
DNA: TGTGCCATCAGTGAGTCCGGGGGGGATGAGCAGTTCTTC
CDR3: CAISESGGDEQFF

size: .
length: 16
D: .
J: TRBJ1-5
V: TRBV30
DNA: TGTGCCTGGAGTGTACATCGGGGGGCGGGGGGTCAGCCCCAGCATTTT
CDR3: CAWSVHRGAGGQPQHF

size: few
length: 13
D: .
J: TRBJ1-2
V: TRBV5-4
DNA: TGTGCCAGCAGCTTGCCCCCAGGTAGGGGCTACACCTTC
CDR3: CASSLPPGRGYTF

size: .
length: 13
D: TRBD1
J: TRBJ2-7
V: TRBV10-3
DNA: TGTGCCACAAATCGGGACAGGGGCTACGAGCAGTACTTC
CDR3: CATNRDRGYEQYF

size: .
length: 15
D: TRBD1
J: TRBJ2-7
V: TRBV4-1
DNA: TGCGCCAGCAGCCAAGAAAGGGGGCAGAGTAGCGAGCAGTACTTC
CDR3: CASSQERGQSSEQYF

size: .
length: 12
D: .
J: TRBJ1-2
V: TRBV9
DNA: TGTGCCAGCAGCGCGGAGGGATATGGCTACACCTTC
CDR3: CASSAEGYGYTF

size: .
length: 15
D: TRBD2
J: TRBJ2-3
V: TRBV6-1
DNA: TGTGCCAGCAGTCGGGGGACTAGCGGGAGCGATACGCAGTATTTT
CDR3: CASSRGTSGSDTQYF

size: .
length: 13
D: .
J: TRBJ2-1
V: TRBV2
DNA: TGTGCCAGCAGTGATCAGGGATACAATGAGCAGTTCTTC
CDR3: CASSDQGYNEQFF

size: few
length: 15
D: TRBD1
J: TRBJ2-7
V: TRBV9
DNA: TGTGCCAGCAGCCCTCCCCGGACAGGGATTGTCGAGCAGTACTTC
CDR3: CASSPPRTGIVEQYF

size: .
length: 15
D: .
J: TRBJ1-1
V: TRBV5-1
DNA: TGCGCCAGCAGCAGGGTCGACCTCGGGGACACTGAAGCTTTCTTT
CDR3: CASSRVDLGDTEAFF

size: .
length: 15
D: .
J: TRBJ2-3
V: TRBV2
DNA: TGTGCCAGCTGGGAAGGACGCCGGGGCACAGATACGCAGTATTTT
CDR3: CASWEGRRGTDTQYF

size: .
length: 18
D: TRBD1
J: TRBJ2-6
V: TRBV2
DNA: TGTGCCAGCAGTGAAGGATTGGGGACAGGGACCGGGGCCAACGTCCTGACTTTC
CDR3: CASSEGLGTGTGANVLTF

size: .
length: 18
D: TRBD2
J: TRBJ2-1
V: TRBV25-1
DNA: TGTGCCAGCAGTGATGGGGGTAGCGGGAGGGCCAGTTACAATGAGCAGTTCTTC
CDR3: CASSDGGSGRASYNEQFF

size: .
length: 13
D: .
J: TRBJ2-7
V: TRBV27
DNA: TGTGCCAGCAGCGCCGCAGGGTTCCACGAGCAGTACTTC
CDR3: CASSAAGFHEQYF

size: .
length: 15
D: .
J: TRBJ2-3
V: TRBV25-1
DNA: TGTGCCAGCAGTGGGACTAGGGGGTATACAGATACGCAGTATTTT
CDR3: CASSGTRGYTDTQYF

size: .
length: 15
D: .
J: TRBJ2-7
V: TRBV4-1
DNA: TGCGCCAGCAGCCAAGATAGGTTGGAGGATTTGAAGCAGTACTTC
CDR3: CASSQDRLEDLKQYF

size: .
length: 14
D: .
J: TRBJ1-1
V: TRBV27
DNA: TGTGCCAGCAGTTTATCGGACTTGGGGACTGAAGCTTTCTTT
CDR3: CASSLSDLGTEAFF

size: .
length: 13
D: .
J: TRBJ1-1
V: TRBV16
DNA: TGTGCCAGCAGCCAATCGGTCTCACAGGAAGCTTTCTTT
CDR3: CASSQSVSQEAFF

size: .
length: 13
D: TRBD2
J: TRBJ2-2
V: TRBV6-1
DNA: TGTGCCAGCCGGCGGGAGGACACCGGGGAGCTGTTTTTT
CDR3: CASRREDTGELFF

size: .
length: 15
D: TRBD1
J: TRBJ2-1
V: TRBV5-1
DNA: TGCGCCAGCAGCTTGGGGACAGGACTTCACAATGAGCAGTTCTTC
CDR3: CASSLGTGLHNEQFF

size: .
length: 12
D: .
J: TRBJ2-5
V: TRBV7-9
DNA: TGTGCCAGCAGCCCCCCCGGGGAGACCCAGTACTTC
CDR3: CASSPPGETQYF

size: .
length: 14
D: .
J: TRBJ1-1
V: TRBV6-5
DNA: TGTGCCAGCAGCTTGGACAGCGGGGACACTGAAGCTTTCTTT
CDR3: CASSLDSGDTEAFF

size: .
length: 13
D: .
J: TRBJ2-7
V: TRBV7-2
DNA: TGTGCCAGCAGCCGAAGGACAGCGGGGGAGCAGTACTTC
CDR3: CASSRRTAGEQYF

size: .
length: 17
D: TRBD1
J: TRBJ2-3
V: TRBV25-1
DNA: TGTGCCAGCAGTGAGCCCCAGGGGGTACTAAGCACAGATACGCAGTATTTT
CDR3: CASSEPQGVLSTDTQYF

size: .
length: 16
D: .
J: TRBJ2-1
V: TRBV28
DNA: TGTGCCAGCATCACGCCATCGTCTCCGGCCTACAATGAGCAGTTCTTC
CDR3: CASITPSSPAYNEQFF

size: .
length: 17
D: .
J: TRBJ1-1
V: TRBV18
DNA: TGTGCCAGCTCACCACGGGTCCCTCAGGTCTCGAACACTGAAGCTTTCTTT
CDR3: CASSPRVPQVSNTEAFF

size: .
length: 16
D: .
J: TRBJ2-3
V: TRBV28
DNA: TGTGCCAGCAGCTTCTCGGGACTTGAGGTCGCAGATACGCAGTATTTT
CDR3: CASSFSGLEVADTQYF

size: .
length: 15
D: .
J: TRBJ2-3
V: TRBV5-1
DNA: TGCGCCAGCTCCCCCCCGCCCGGTAGCACAGATACGCAGTATTTT
CDR3: CASSPPPGSTDTQYF

size: .
length: 13
D: TRBD1
J: TRBJ1-2
V: TRBV9
DNA: TGTGCCAGCAGTCAGGACAGGGACAATGGCTACACCTTC
CDR3: CASSQDRDNGYTF

size: .
length: 15
D: .
J: TRBJ2-3
V: TRBV29-1
DNA: TGCAGCGACAATTCCCCGGCCAGCCGGGGAGATACGCAGTATTTT
CDR3: CSDNSPASRGDTQYF

size: once
length: 15
D: TRBD1
J: TRBJ1-5
V: TRBV19
DNA: TGTGCCAGTAAACCGGGACAGGGGGTAAATCAGCCCCAGCATTTT
CDR3: CASKPGQGVNQPQHF

size: .
length: 13
D: .
J: TRBJ1-2
V: TRBV10-1
DNA: TGCGCCAGCAGTGAGTACCCAGGCTATGGCTACACCTTC
CDR3: CASSEYPGYGYTF

size: .
length: 20
D: TRBD2
J: TRBJ2-4
V: TRBV4-2
DNA: TGTGCCAGCAGCCAAGAGTTTAGCGGGAGGGATAGTCGAGCCAAAAACATTCAGTACTTC
CDR3: CASSQEFSGRDSRAKNIQYF

size: .
length: 14
D: .
J: TRBJ1-1
V: TRBV5-1
DNA: TGCGCCAGCACCGATGCCCAGGGAGGGGGTGAAGCTTTCTTT
CDR3: CASTDAQGGGEAFF

size: .
length: 15
D: .
J: TRBJ2-1
V: TRBV10-3
DNA: TGTGCCATCAGTGAGTCCCCCCGGGGCTACAATGAGCAGTTCTTC
CDR3: CAISESPRGYNEQFF

size: .
length: 11
D: .
J: TRBJ1-2
V: TRBV7-3
DNA: TGTGCCAGCAGCTCCGACTATGGCTACACCTTC
CDR3: CASSSDYGYTF

size: few
length: 14
D: TRBD2
J: TRBJ2-1
V: TRBV10-3
DNA: TGTGCCATCAGTGGGCTAGCGGAGTCGGGCGAGCAGTTCTTC
CDR3: CAISGLAESGEQFF

size: .
length: 16
D: TRBD2
J: TRBJ2-7
V: TRBV4-1
DNA: TGCGCCAGCAGCCAAACAACAGCGGGAGGGAAGGACGAGCAGTACTTC
CDR3: CASSQTTAGGKDEQYF

size: .
length: 15
D: TRBD2
J: TRBJ2-7
V: TRBV14
DNA: TGTGCCAGCAGCCAAGAAACTAGCGGACCCTACGAGCAGTACTTC
CDR3: CASSQETSGPYEQYF

size: .
length: 13
D: .
J: TRBJ2-3
V: TRBV19
DNA: TGTGCCAGTAGTATCCCAAACACAGATACGCAGTATTTT
CDR3: CASSIPNTDTQYF